This T cell receptor (beta chain) was sequenced for a study of blood T cell repertoires in COVID-19. Looking at the study overall: There were acute and convalescent COVID-19 samples, and they came from the United States, Italy and Spain. PBMCs, B-cell-depleted T cells, or T cells were the source of the cDNA or gDNA that made up the material.

V lost 2 bases, J lost 5 bases, and 10 bases stayed unmatched. The CDR3 runs 16 residues. Germline-derived CDR1 and CDR2 are LNHNV and YYDKDF (reference sequence). As processed by the authors: Amplifying reference gene primers gave estimates of nucleated cell counts. Measured with immunoSEQ multiplex PCR; TCRdb has only the in-frame clones, and not every one. V and J calls and clone size are given by that table; D and trimming were obtained from the DNA. This table has some 200,000 clones, 75% to 95% appearing once. This clonotype originated in a man aged 45-60 years with acute or convalescent COVID-19. The genes are TRBV15 and TRBJ1-1, with 8 nucleotides matching TRBD1. The specimen was peripheral blood. The CDR3 DNA reads TGTGCCACCAGCAGAACCCGACAGGGGAGAAGGACTGAAGCTTTCTTT. Protein sequence: CATSRTRQGRRTEAFF.